What follows describes a single T cell receptor (beta chain). What it binds is unknown. This specimen comes from a study of identical twins. TCRdb reprocessed the 5' RACE reads via MiXCR and lists one record per CDR3 protein. The sample includes about 460,000 distinct CDR3 sequences, around 14% of them seen just once. Trimming at V came to 0 bases and at J to 6 bases, leaving 6 bases not matched to a gene. This CDR3 spans 16 amino acids. Germline CDR1 and CDR2: LNHNV and YYDKDF (reference sequence). Each donor was a healthy Caucasian. General study results and limits: Zero-insertion analyses were open to partial confounding by invariant MAIT and iNKT cells.

These same data were also listed under a study on yellow fever vaccine responses in identical twins. That work states: Twins' T cell vaccine responses reportedly looked partly convergent, partly personalized.

The source material was CD4+ T cells sorted from blood. The chain is built from TRBV15 and TRBJ2-3, with 10 bases matching TRBD2. This TCR was recovered from a woman under 30 in good health. CDR3 sequence reads: CATSRDWASGGDTQYF. CDR3 nucleotide sequence: TGTGCCACCAGCAGAGATTGGGCTAGCGGGGGTGATACGCAGTATTTT. Looking up the rest from reference TRBV15 and TRBJ2-3 gives the full variable domain: DAMVIQNPRYQVTQFGKPVTLSCSQTLNHNVMYWYQQKSSQAPKLLFHYYDKDFNNEADTPDNFQSRRPNTSFCFLDIRSPGLGDTAMYLCATSRDWASGGDTQYFGPGTRLTVL.